A selection of T cell receptor beta chains follows, all from one sample in a study of metastatic and nonmetastatic thyroid tumors. TCRdb re-called the PCR reads via MiXCR. The sample lists tens of thousands of clones; roughly 25% were seen once. The sequencing input was blood. The receptor source for this set is a female donor with papillary thyroid cancer or a benign thyroid nodule (not recorded which). Some clones in this sample may be carry-over from other donors' samples. Each CDR3 is given with its conserved first and last residue. The D gene is left open where the match is weak.

v_call: TRBV9
j_call: TRBJ1-2
d_call: .
cdr3_aa: CASSAHSTYYGYTF

v_call: TRBV7-2
j_call: TRBJ1-3
d_call: .
cdr3_aa: CASSQQPNSGNTIYF

v_call: TRBV12-3/TRBV12-4
j_call: TRBJ1-1
d_call: .
cdr3_aa: CASSFSGQTEAFF

v_call: TRBV7-2
j_call: TRBJ2-2
d_call: .
cdr3_aa: CASSTDSRGLKLFF

v_call: TRBV28
j_call: TRBJ2-1
d_call: .
cdr3_aa: CASITTGLSSYNEQFF

v_call: TRBV6-2/TRBV6-3
j_call: TRBJ2-1
d_call: TRBD2
cdr3_aa: CASGLAGNEQFF

v_call: TRBV19
j_call: TRBJ2-1
d_call: TRBD1
cdr3_aa: CASSIVGTGVNEQFF

v_call: TRBV20-1
j_call: TRBJ2-3
d_call: TRBD2
cdr3_aa: CSAGHTSGDTQYF

v_call: TRBV28
j_call: TRBJ2-3
d_call: .
cdr3_aa: CASSHGTGDSTDTQYF

v_call: TRBV3-1
j_call: TRBJ1-2
d_call: .
cdr3_aa: CASSQFLKGRTLLDYGYTF

v_call: TRBV7-9
j_call: TRBJ2-5
d_call: .
cdr3_aa: CASSRGTAAKETQYF

v_call: TRBV2
j_call: TRBJ1-1
d_call: TRBD1
cdr3_aa: CASSDTGTGFFGADTEAFF

v_call: TRBV5-1
j_call: TRBJ2-2
d_call: .
cdr3_aa: CASSLDAGNTGELFF

v_call: TRBV20-1
j_call: TRBJ2-7
d_call: .
cdr3_aa: CSARGGGGAGQYF

v_call: TRBV28
j_call: TRBJ2-3
d_call: .
cdr3_aa: CASSSGVPTDTQYF

v_call: TRBV6-1
j_call: TRBJ2-2
d_call: .
cdr3_aa: CASIEEYGAGPGELFF

v_call: TRBV20-1
j_call: TRBJ2-7
d_call: .
cdr3_aa: CSGGRSYEQYF

v_call: TRBV24-1
j_call: TRBJ1-1
d_call: .
cdr3_aa: CATSDNRVTTEAFF

v_call: TRBV6-1
j_call: TRBJ2-5
d_call: .
cdr3_aa: CASRPLTALQETQYF

v_call: TRBV6-1
j_call: TRBJ2-5
d_call: .
cdr3_aa: CASKSAGLNAQETQYF

v_call: TRBV4-3
j_call: TRBJ2-3
d_call: .
cdr3_aa: CASSLKVVLSTDTQYF

v_call: TRBV4-2
j_call: TRBJ2-6
d_call: .
cdr3_aa: CASNEGERSSGANVLTF

v_call: TRBV10-2
j_call: TRBJ1-1
d_call: .
cdr3_aa: CASIEPSLVGTEAFF

v_call: TRBV4-3
j_call: TRBJ2-7
d_call: .
cdr3_aa: CASSQDRTAAYEQYF

v_call: TRBV11-2
j_call: TRBJ2-3
d_call: .
cdr3_aa: CASSSRTQADTQYF

v_call: TRBV20-1
j_call: TRBJ2-7
d_call: TRBD1
cdr3_aa: CSAHRDRQYYEQYF

v_call: TRBV15
j_call: TRBJ2-5
d_call: TRBD2
cdr3_aa: CATSRGGGGEETQYF

v_call: TRBV2
j_call: TRBJ2-5
d_call: .
cdr3_aa: CASSGPPNRGETQCF

v_call: TRBV6-1
j_call: TRBJ1-5
d_call: TRBD1
cdr3_aa: CASRATGINQPQHF

v_call: TRBV2
j_call: TRBJ2-3
d_call: TRBD2
cdr3_aa: CAISEAGAATDTQYF

v_call: TRBV30
j_call: TRBJ1-5
d_call: .
cdr3_aa: CAWSVRGAGNQPQHF

v_call: TRBV10-1
j_call: TRBJ2-1
d_call: TRBD1
cdr3_aa: CASSVGQGFYNEQFF